Following are 31 T cell receptor beta chains from one sample sequenced in a study of type 1 regulatory T cells. TCRdb passed the reads through MiXCR, listing each CDR3 protein once. Seen here are 55,000 to 65,000 distinct CDR3 sequences, roughly two thirds observed once, and the top ten hold 1.8%. These receptors' antigens are unknown. Sequenced material: cultured non-Tr1 T cells, either the whole culture or a sorted T cell fraction (not recorded which). The source of these receptors is a human donor in good health.

V is TRBV27 and J is TRBJ2-5; no definite D call. V lost 3 bases and J lost 7, with 3 bases in between. Germline V gene lookup returns CDR1 MNHEY and CDR2 SMNVEV (reference sequence). The CDR3 spans 10 residues. The CDR3 region is CASSLGTQYF. CDR3 nucleotide sequence: TGTGCCAGCAGTTTGGGGACCCAGTACTTC.

The V and J genes are TRBV25-1 and TRBJ2-5; unclear D gene. Germline lookup yields CDR1 MGHDK and CDR2 SYGVNS. The CDR3 covers 14 residues. Trimming shortened V by 0 bases and J by 4 bases, and 9 bases separated the two germline ends. CDR3 sequence: CASSEYKDGETQYF. Here the CDR3 DNA reads TGTGCCAGCAGTGAATATAAAGACGGAGAGACCCAGTACTTC.

This clonotype is medium-sized within its sample. This rearrangement joins TRBV12-3 or TRBV12-4 to TRBJ2-1, with D unclear. The CDR3 totals 11 residues. The ends were cut back, 6 bases at V and 4 bases at J, with 4 bases in the middle. CDR3 DNA: TGTGCCAGCAGATCTTACAATGAGCAGTTCTTC. It codes for CASRSYNEQFF.

The chain is built from TRBV5-1 and TRBJ2-5, with 9 bases that match TRBD1. This CDR3 comprises 16 residues. Germline trimming cut 1 base from V and 2 bases from J; bases unmatched to any gene: 6. The germline gives CDR1 SGHRS, CDR2 YFSETQ. The CDR3 DNA sequence: TGCGCCAGCAGCTTGCTCGGGACAGGGAGACAAGAGACCCAGTACTTC. It is translated as CASSLLGTGRQETQYF.

J is TRBJ2-7 and V is TRBV7-2; tentatively, D is TRBD1 (6 bases). Between the trimmed V and J ends, which lost 4 bases and 1 base, there was a span of 11 bases. Germline V gene sequence: CDR1 SGHTA, CDR2 FQGNSA. The CDR3 runs 14 residues. The CDR3 DNA reads as TGTGCCAGCAGCTCCAACAGGGCTTCCTACGAGCAGTACTTC. This gives the protein CASSSNRASYEQYF.

This clonotype has more than one count but fewer than ten. The V and J genes are TRBV3-1 and TRBJ2-1; no definite D call. Germline V CDR1 and CDR2: LGHDT, YNNKEL (reference sequence). V was shortened by 3 bases and J by 9 bases, with 9 bases between the two germline ends. This CDR3 region has 12 residues. The CDR3: CASSHPVGEQFF. The CDR3 DNA sequence: TGTGCCAGCAGCCATCCAGTGGGTGAGCAGTTCTTC.

There are a few counts of this clonotype. The rearrangement joins TRBV11-2 to TRBJ2-2, with D maybe TRBD1 (6 bases). CDR3 length: 15 amino acids. Germline CDR1 SGHAT, CDR2 FQNNGV. V lost 9 bases to trimming and J lost 7 bases, with 21 bases between them. CDR3 protein: CASTRDNRGYGELFF. In DNA form, the CDR3 reads TGTGCCAGTACCCGGGACAACCGAGGGTACGGGGAGCTGTTTTTT.

The rearrangement uses TRBV5-1 and TRBJ1-2; maybe TRBD1 (6 bases). The V gene's germline CDR1 is SGHRS and CDR2 YFSETQ. The CDR3 loop spans 15 amino acids. V was pared by 7 bases and J by 6 bases, with 22 bases between. In DNA, the CDR3 is TGCGCCAGCGCCCAACTAGGGGGGGGCTTAGATGGCTACACCTTC. Translation: CASAQLGGGLDGYTF.

The CDR3 spells CASSRDKANYGYTF. CDR3 DNA: TGTGCCAGCAGTCGGGACAAAGCTAACTATGGCTACACCTTC. The chain carries TRBV12-3 or TRBV12-4 and TRBJ1-2, with D perhaps matching TRBD1 (6 bases). CDR3 length equals 14 residues. The V end lost 5 bases, the J end lost 0 bases, and 10 bases lay between the germline ends.

This clonotype was counted only a few times. This chain links TRBV19 with TRBJ2-2; 11 bases are a match to TRBD1. V shed 9 bases, J shed 4 bases, and the junction held 4 bases outside the gene matches. CDR1 is LNHDA, CDR2 SQIVND, per germline (reference sequence). The CDR3 loop spans 14 amino acids. The CDR3 spells CASRDRGGTGELFF. Here the CDR3 DNA reads TGTGCCAGCAGGGACAGGGGGGGCACCGGGGAGCTGTTTTTT.

This chain connects TRBV5-1 to TRBJ2-1; 12 nucleotides match TRBD2. The germline gives CDR1 SGHRS, CDR2 YFSETQ. The V and J ends lost 3 bases and 8 bases, in that order; junction bases with no gene match: 6. The CDR3 sequence is 15 residues long. The CDR3 region is CASSSTSGSWYEQFF. Here the CDR3 DNA reads TGCGCCAGCAGCTCGACTAGCGGGAGTTGGTATGAGCAGTTCTTC.

The J gene is TRBJ1-2, the V gene TRBV7-2, with 8 nucleotides matching TRBD1. CDR1 and CDR2 from the germline V gene are SGHTA and FQGNSA. The CDR3 is 13 amino acids. Trimming at V came to 4 bases and at J to 8 bases, leaving 6 bases not matched to a gene. The CDR3 sequence is CASSSDRVLGYTF. The CDR3 DNA sequence: TGTGCCAGCAGCTCGGACAGGGTCTTGGGCTACACCTTC.

This clonotype was counted a single time. The chain has TRBV13 and TRBJ2-7, with 7 bases identical to TRBD1. Germline trimming cut 6 bases from V and 0 bases from J; bases unmatched to any gene: 5. Germline CDR1 reads PRHDT; CDR2 reads FYEKMQ (reference sequence). This CDR3 spans 14 amino acids. The CDR3 protein is CASRVRQGSYEQYF. CDR3 coding DNA: TGTGCCAGCAGGGTCAGACAGGGCTCCTACGAGCAGTACTTC.

The rearrangement links TRBV10-3 to TRBJ2-7, with unresolved D. The germline CDR1 and CDR2 sequences are ENHRY and SYGVKD. The CDR3 runs to 14 residues. V was cut by 3 bases and J by 3 bases, with 12 bases left in between. CDR3 nucleotides: TGTGCCATCAGTGATATGGCAGGTGTCTACGAGCAGTACTTC. Its translation is CAISDMAGVYEQYF.

CDR3 in amino acids: CAWSGAGANSPLHF. In DNA form, the CDR3 reads TGTGCCTGGAGTGGGGCGGGGGCGAATTCACCCCTCCACTTT. The rearrangement uses TRBV30 and TRBJ1-6; D is possibly TRBD1 (6 bases). The germline gives CDR1 GTSNPN, CDR2 SVGIG (reference sequence). The V gene lost 1 base and the J gene lost 7 bases, with 11 bases spanning the gap. The CDR3 runs 14 residues.

The rearrangement links TRBV12-3 or TRBV12-4 to TRBJ2-4, with D perhaps matching TRBD1 (5 bases). The CDR3 has 14 amino acids. V was cut by 3 bases and J by 7 bases, with 13 bases left in between. Here the CDR3 DNA reads TGTGCCAGCAGTTTTGGAAGTAACAGGAACATTCAGTACTTC. Residues: CASSFGSNRNIQYF.

The rearrangement joins TRBV20-1 to TRBJ1-3, with D tentatively TRBD1 (5 bases). The CDR3 has 17 amino acids. Germline values: CDR1 DFQATT, CDR2 SNEGSKA (reference sequence). The V end was cut by 6 bases, the J end by 3 bases, with 24 bases between. DNA of the CDR3: TGCAGTGCCCTACTCCGTCCAAGGGGCCGGGGTGGAAACACCATATATTTT. Its translation: CSALLRPRGRGGNTIYF.

This clonotype was picked up a small number of times. The chain combines TRBV29-1 with TRBJ2-3; D is uncertain. Germline loops: CDR1 SQVTM, CDR2 ANQGSEA. This CDR3 region has 14 residues. Trimming took 4 bases from V and 2 from J, leaving 13 bases between them. In DNA form, the CDR3 reads TGCAGCGTTGGAGGACGGGCCCTCACAGATACGCAGTATTTT. Protein sequence: CSVGGRALTDTQYF.

This chain links TRBV6-6 with TRBJ2-7, with D uncertain. V was cut by 6 bases and J by 6 bases, with 15 bases left in between. Germline values: CDR1 MNHNY, CDR2 SVGAGI (reference sequence). The CDR3 has 13 amino acids. The CDR3 region is CASSSSGLGEQYF. The CDR3 DNA reads TGTGCCAGCAGCTCATCGGGCCTAGGCGAGCAGTACTTC.

Details on this clonotype: The junction departs from the called germline gene at one end, perhaps through a read error. The chain recombines TRBV7-2 with TRBJ1-4; TRBD1 might be the D (5 bases). The CDR3 is 15 amino acids. Looked up from germline, CDR1 is SGHTA and CDR2 is FQGNSA. The CDR3 DNA reads TGTGCCAGCAGCTTAATTGGGACCCCTAATGAAAAACTATTTTTT. This encodes CASSLIGTPNEKLFF.

The rearrangement uses TRBV27 and TRBJ2-4, with D possibly called TRBD1 or TRBD2 (5 bases each). V lost 5 bases to trimming and J lost 0 bases, with 11 bases between them. There are 15 residues in the CDR3. CDR1 MNHEY and CDR2 SMNVEV come from the germline V gene (reference sequence). CDR3 amino acids: CASSPLGGAKNIQYF. CDR3 nucleotides: TGTGCCAGCAGTCCCCTTGGGGGAGCCAAAAACATTCAGTACTTC.

The chain couples TRBV2 to TRBJ2-2, with 7 bases identical to TRBD1. After removal of 10 bases from V and 7 bases from J, the junction contained 12 bases not matched to a gene. The length of the CDR3 is 14 residues. From germline, CDR1 is SNHLY and CDR2 FYNNEI. The CDR3 here is CATLGQPAGGELFF. DNA for the CDR3: TGTGCCACCCTGGGACAGCCAGCCGGCGGGGAGCTGTTTTTT.

This CDR3 reads CASSASGLTDTQYF. The CDR3 nucleotides are TGTGCCAGCAGCGCTAGCGGACTCACAGATACGCAGTATTTT. The chain carries TRBV7-9 and TRBJ2-3, with TRBD2 identical over 7 bases. Germline loops: CDR1 SEHNR, CDR2 FQNEAQ (reference sequence). This CDR3 spans 14 amino acids. Trimming cost V 5 bases and J 2 bases; bases outside gene matches: 4.

This clonotype has a single count. A single base separates this from a much larger clone, so it may be a read error. The chain links TRBV20-1 to TRBJ1-3; no reliable D call. The germline CDR1 and CDR2 sequences are DFQATT and SNEGSKA (reference sequence). This CDR3 spans 13 amino acids. The CDR3 DNA reads as TGCAGTGCTTTGAAGAGCTCTAGAAACACCATATATTTT. It codes for CSALKSSRNTIYF.

The chain joins TRBV20-1 to TRBJ2-3; 7 bases map to TRBD2. This CDR3 is built from 16 residues. The germline V gene encodes CDR1 DFQATT and CDR2 SNEGSKA (reference sequence). With 5 bases clipped from V and 2 bases from J, the junction kept 13 bases outside the gene matches. This CDR3 reads CSASALSGTNTDTQYF. The CDR3 DNA is TGCAGTGCTTCGGCCCTCTCCGGGACTAACACAGATACGCAGTATTTT.

This clonotype was detected a few times. The rearrangement joins TRBV6-2 or TRBV6-3 to TRBJ2-1, with 7 positions matching TRBD2. V trimming: 5 bases; J trimming: 10 bases; junction bases outside the gene matches: 14. Germline V gene sequence: CDR1 MNHEY, CDR2 SVGEGT. The CDR3 has 15 residues. The CDR3 DNA reads TGTGCCAGCAGTCCGAGCGGGACTCTCTATATGGAGCAGTTCTTC. Its protein product is CASSPSGTLYMEQFF.

V and J are TRBV28 and TRBJ2-5, with a possible D match to TRBD2 (6 bases). Trimming stripped 3 bases from V and 1 base from J, with 9 bases between. CDR1 MDHEN and CDR2 SYDVKM come from the germline V gene. This CDR3 has 14 amino acids. CDR3 loop: CASSLAGIQETQYF. The CDR3 region has the DNA TGTGCCAGCAGTTTGGCGGGGATCCAAGAGACCCAGTACTTC.

This clonotype was picked up one time. The genes are TRBV3-1 and TRBJ2-7; D is uncertain. Germline CDR1 is LGHDT and CDR2 is YNNKEL (reference sequence). V was clipped by 3 bases and J by 2 bases, with 8 bases between them. This CDR3 has 13 amino acids. The CDR3 region has the DNA TGTGCCAGCAGCCATCAATCACCCTACGAGCAGTACTTC. Translation gives CASSHQSPYEQYF.

The V gene is TRBV7-9, the J gene TRBJ1-1; unclear D gene. V was clipped by 0 bases and J by 1 base, with 12 bases between them. Per germline, CDR1 SEHNR and CDR2 FQNEAQ (reference sequence). The CDR3 length is 16 residues. The CDR3 sequence: CASSLAGPIRNTEAFF. CDR3 nucleotides: TGTGCCAGCAGCTTAGCCGGACCTATAAGGAACACTGAAGCTTTCTTT.

Comments on this clonotype: Since the CDR3 does not end with the conserved phenylalanine or tryptophan, this likely comes from a read error. Because the CDR3's place on the DNA is in doubt, the DNA is left out and the CDR3 is given as listed by TCRdb. The chain employs TRBV2 and TRBJ2-1; TRBD2 is the table's D call, not checked against the DNA. The CDR3 is 13 residues long, counting both termini. The germline V gene encodes CDR1 SNHLY and CDR2 FYNNEI. CDR3 loop: CASSRLAGGGVYD.

With respect to this clonotype: This CDR3 fails to terminate in the conserved phenylalanine or tryptophan, so it likely reflects a read error. This chain uses TRBV6-1 with TRBJ2-3; D remains unclear. Trimming stripped 1 base from V and 4 bases from J, with 6 bases between. Germline loops: CDR1 MNHNS, CDR2 SASEGT. The CDR3 consists of 13 residues. CDR3 DNA sequence: TGTGCCAGCAGTGAAGGACTCTCAGATACGCAGTATCTT. This codes for CASSEGLSDTQYL.